Presented here are 20 T cell receptor beta chains from one specimen sequenced in a study of T cells in Graves' hyperthyroidism and ophthalmopathy. Amplified TCR beta CDR3 regions derived from RNA transcripts. HTBI primers were employed in a first-round RT-PCR of the TCR CDR3. TCRdb re-derived calls from the multiplex PCR reads in MiXCR, one entry per CDR3 protein. The table has around 690,000 distinct CDR3 sequences, 15% to 20% seen once. The sample comprised blood. The receptors come from a man aged 50 to 59 with Graves' hyperthyroidism.

This clonotype has only a few counts. The chain employs TRBV19 and TRBJ2-7, with 8 bases that match TRBD2. The length of the CDR3 is 14 residues. V gave up 5 bases and J gave up 3 bases; unmatched junction bases: 6. Germline CDR1 LNHDA, CDR2 SQIVND (reference sequence). CDR3 protein: CASSFGLADYEQYF. The DNA for the CDR3 is TGTGCCAGTAGTTTTGGACTAGCAGACTACGAGCAGTACTTC. The whole variable domain, remainder taken from reference TRBV19 and TRBJ2-7, is DGGITQSPKYLFRKEGQNVTLSCEQNLNHDAMYWYRQDPGQGLRLIYYSQIVNDFQKGDIAEGYSVSREKKESFPLTVTSAQKNPTAFYLCASSFGLADYEQYFGPGTRLTVT.

The sample holds one count of this clonotype. The chain recombines TRBV6-2 or TRBV6-3 with TRBJ2-7; D unresolved. Trimming pared 3 bases from V and 6 bases from J, leaving 6 bases between. The germline CDR1 and CDR2 sequences are MNHEY and SVGEGT. This CDR3 has 11 residues. CDR3 residues: CASSYGFEQYF. The DNA for the CDR3 is TGTGCCAGCAGTTATGGATTCGAGCAGTACTTC.

Many counts were recorded for this clonotype. This rearrangement joins TRBV6-1 to TRBJ2-7; 10 bases are a match to TRBD2. This CDR3 spans 15 amino acids. Germline values: CDR1 MNHNS, CDR2 SASEGT. After removal of 0 bases from V and 4 bases from J, the junction contained 3 bases not matched to a gene. The CDR3 protein is CASSEAPAGGYEQYF. The DNA for the CDR3 is TGTGCCAGCAGTGAAGCGCCAGCGGGAGGGTACGAGCAGTACTTC.

J is TRBJ2-6 and V is TRBV7-2; D remains ambiguous. Between the trimmed V and J ends, which lost 2 bases and 0 bases, there was a span of 5 bases. Per the germline V gene, CDR1 is SGHTA and CDR2 is FQGNSA. The CDR3 totals 15 residues. The CDR3, as DNA: TGTGCCAGCAGCTTACTGCACTCTGGGGCCAACGTCCTGACTTTC. Its translation: CASSLLHSGANVLTF.

The chain carries TRBV28 and TRBJ2-7, with 8 nucleotides matching TRBD2. J lost 5 bases, V lost 1 base, and 7 bases had no gene match. The germline gives CDR1 MDHEN, CDR2 SYDVKM. The CDR3 loop spans 15 amino acids. In nucleotides, the CDR3 is TGTGCCAGCAGTTTATATGCGGGAGGCTCTAACGAGCAGTACTTC. Protein: CASSLYAGGSNEQYF.

V usage is TRBV10-2 and J usage is TRBJ1-5, with D maybe TRBD1 (5 bases). The germline V gene has CDR1 WSHSY and CDR2 SAAADI. The CDR3 has 15 residues. Trimming removed 6 bases at V and 10 bases at J, with 22 bases between. The CDR3, as DNA: TGCGCCAGCAGGGATGTTGGGGGAGAATCAGAACCCCAGCATTTT. It is translated as CASRDVGGESEPQHF.

The sample holds many counts of this clonotype. The chain joins TRBV29-1 to TRBJ2-5; perhaps TRBD2 as D (6 bases). The CDR3 sequence is 16 residues long. Germline V gives CDR1 SQVTM, CDR2 ANQGSEA. V shed 4 bases and J shed 0 bases, with 18 bases lying between them. This CDR3 is CSVVGRPGVHQETQYF. CDR3 in DNA: TGCAGCGTTGTTGGGCGGCCGGGGGTCCACCAAGAGACCCAGTACTTC.

This clonotype showed up many times. The genes are TRBV28 and TRBJ2-1, with TRBD2 matching over 12 bases. CDR1 MDHEN and CDR2 SYDVKM come from the germline V gene. The CDR3 consists of 17 residues. With 2 bases clipped from V and 6 bases from J, the junction kept 8 bases outside the gene matches. The CDR3 nucleotides read TGTGCCAGCAGTTTAGAGCTAGCGGGAGGGCCCCGCAATGAGCAGTTCTTC. Amino acids: CASSLELAGGPRNEQFF.

This clonotype was observed at least ten times. DNA for the CDR3: TGCAGCGTTGTATTCGGGACAGGAAAACTGTTTTTT. Protein sequence: CSVVFGTGKLFF. The chain recombines TRBV29-1 with TRBJ1-4, with 8 nucleotides matching TRBD1. The CDR3 consists of 12 residues. Germline lookup yields CDR1 SQVTM and CDR2 ANQGSEA. Germline trimming cut 4 bases from V and 10 bases from J; bases unmatched to any gene: 5.

The chain combines TRBV18 with TRBJ2-1; 10 nucleotides align to TRBD1. Trimming took 3 bases from V and 6 from J; bases not matched to a gene: 5. Germline values: CDR1 KGHSH, CDR2 LQKENI. This CDR3 comprises 15 residues. The CDR3, as DNA: TGTGCCAGCTCACCCCTAAGGACAGGGGGCAATGAGCAGTTCTTC. This encodes CASSPLRTGGNEQFF.

This clonotype has at least ten counts. This chain uses TRBV11-2 with TRBJ2-7, with D possibly being TRBD1 or TRBD2 (6 bases each). V shed 5 bases and J shed 0 bases, with 20 bases lying between them. The CDR3 consists of 17 residues. Germline V CDR1 and CDR2: SGHAT, FQNNGV. The CDR3 DNA sequence: TGTGCCAGCAGCCTCAGTAGGGGGGAAGAGTACTCCTACGAGCAGTACTTC. Its translation: CASSLSRGEEYSYEQYF.

This clonotype was found many times. The V gene is TRBV27, the J gene TRBJ1-1, with D uncertain. CDR1 MNHEY and CDR2 SMNVEV come from the germline V gene (reference sequence). This CDR3 is 14 amino acids long. V was pared by 4 bases and J by 1 base, with 10 bases between. The CDR3 bases are TGTGCCAGCAGTTCGAACGTGGGGAACACTGAAGCTTTCTTT. This encodes CASSSNVGNTEAFF.

This clonotype was observed many times. The gene calls are TRBV30 and TRBJ1-1; no firm D call. This CDR3 has 14 residues. CDR1 GTSNPN and CDR2 SVGIG come from the germline V gene (reference sequence). Deletions cut 4 bases from V and 2 bases from J, with 14 bases between. The CDR3 coding sequence is TGTGCCTGGAAAACATGGAGATTCAACACTGAAGCTTTCTTT. This gives the protein CAWKTWRFNTEAFF.

This clonotype was found a few times. CDR3 DNA sequence: TGTGCCAGCAGTTCAGCGGGAGGTGGCAATCAGCCCCAGCATTTT. The encoded protein is CASSSAGGGNQPQHF. The chain has TRBV28 and TRBJ1-5; D is undetermined. V lost 4 bases to trimming and J lost 2 bases, with 12 bases between them. There are 15 residues in the CDR3. CDR1 and CDR2 (germline): MDHEN, SYDVKM.

V usage is TRBV4-1 and J usage is TRBJ2-7, with D possibly being TRBD1 (9 bases). CDR1 is MGHRA and CDR2 is YSYEKL in the germline V gene. This CDR3 is built from 16 residues. V was pared by 4 bases and J by 0 bases, with 16 bases between. The CDR3 DNA sequence: TGCGCCAGCAGCCCATTAGCGGGACAGGGCTCCTACGAGCAGTACTTC. Amino acid sequence: CASSPLAGQGSYEQYF.

V is TRBV29-1 and J is TRBJ2-7; 10 nucleotides align to TRBD2. The germline CDR1 and CDR2 sequences are SQVTM and ANQGSEA. V shed 3 bases, J shed 0 bases, and the junction held 2 bases outside the gene matches. The CDR3 has 14 amino acids. The CDR3 bases are TGCAGCGTTGATCCTAGCGGGAGCTCCTACGAGCAGTACTTC. It yields the protein CSVDPSGSSYEQYF.

The rearrangement joins TRBV9 to TRBJ2-2; 8 nucleotides agree with TRBD2. V was clipped by 6 bases and J by 4 bases; unmatched bases: 8. The CDR3 has 15 amino acids. Germline lookup yields CDR1 SGDLS and CDR2 YYNGEE. The CDR3 bases are TGTGCCAGCAATAGCGGGACGGACCTCACCGGGGAGCTGTTTTTT. This encodes CASNSGTDLTGELFF.

This chain connects TRBV10-3 to TRBJ1-4, with a possible D match to TRBD1 (5 bases). This CDR3 is 13 amino acids long. Looked up from germline, CDR1 is ENHRY and CDR2 is SYGVKD. V lost 2 bases to trimming and J lost 11 bases, with 12 bases between them. Here the CDR3 DNA reads TGTGCCATCAGTGAGGAGGAGGGGCGGAAACTGTTTTTT. This gives the protein CAISEEEGRKLFF.

This chain uses TRBV20-1 with TRBJ2-1; 9 bases fit TRBD2. The CDR3 runs to 16 residues. V gave up 0 bases and J gave up 8 bases; unmatched junction bases: 11. Germline CDR1 reads DFQATT; CDR2 reads SNEGSKA (reference sequence). CDR3 in amino acids: CSARDLLAGLIHEQFF. CDR3 sequence (DNA): TGCAGTGCTAGAGATCTACTAGCGGGCTTAATCCATGAGCAGTTCTTC.

This clonotype turned up a few times. The V and J genes are TRBV24-1 and TRBJ2-3; D is uncertain. Germline V gene lookup returns CDR1 KGHDR and CDR2 SFDVKD. V dropped 6 bases and J dropped 1 base, with 10 bases sitting between them. The CDR3 is 14 amino acids. The CDR3 loop reads CATSPRLGTDTQYF. The CDR3 DNA is TGTGCCACCAGTCCGCGGTTGGGCACAGATACGCAGTATTTT.